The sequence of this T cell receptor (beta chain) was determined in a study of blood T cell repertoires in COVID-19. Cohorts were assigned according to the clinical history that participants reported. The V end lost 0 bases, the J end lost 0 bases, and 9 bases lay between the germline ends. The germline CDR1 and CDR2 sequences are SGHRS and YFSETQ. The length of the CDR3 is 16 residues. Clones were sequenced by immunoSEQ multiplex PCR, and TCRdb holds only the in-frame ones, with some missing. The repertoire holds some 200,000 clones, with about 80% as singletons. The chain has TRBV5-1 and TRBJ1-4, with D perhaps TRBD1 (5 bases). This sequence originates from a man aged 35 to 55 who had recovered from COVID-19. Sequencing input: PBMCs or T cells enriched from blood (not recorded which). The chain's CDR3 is CASSLAGGATNEKLFF. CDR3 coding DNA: TGCGCCAGCAGCTTGGCCGGGGGTGCAACTAATGAAAAACTGTTTTTT.